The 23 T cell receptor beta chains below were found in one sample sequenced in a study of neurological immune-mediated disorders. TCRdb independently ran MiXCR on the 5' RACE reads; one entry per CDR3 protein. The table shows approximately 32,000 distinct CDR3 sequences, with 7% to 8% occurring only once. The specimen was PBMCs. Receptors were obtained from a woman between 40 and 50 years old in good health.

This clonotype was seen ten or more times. The CDR3 DNA is TGTGCCAGCAGTTACTCGACTCTAGCGGGACCCTACGAGCAGTACTTC. As protein: CASSYSTLAGPYEQYF. The rearrangement joins TRBV6-5 to TRBJ2-7; 9 bases agree with TRBD2. The V and J ends lost 0 bases and 2 bases, in that order; junction bases with no gene match: 5. Per germline, CDR1 MNHEY and CDR2 SVGAGI. The CDR3 totals 16 residues.

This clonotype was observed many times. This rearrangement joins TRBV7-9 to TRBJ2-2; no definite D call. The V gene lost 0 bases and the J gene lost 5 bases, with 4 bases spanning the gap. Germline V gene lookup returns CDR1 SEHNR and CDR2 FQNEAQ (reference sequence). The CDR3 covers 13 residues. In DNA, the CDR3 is TGTGCCAGCAGCTTAGCGAGGACCGGGGAGCTGTTTTTT. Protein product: CASSLARTGELFF.

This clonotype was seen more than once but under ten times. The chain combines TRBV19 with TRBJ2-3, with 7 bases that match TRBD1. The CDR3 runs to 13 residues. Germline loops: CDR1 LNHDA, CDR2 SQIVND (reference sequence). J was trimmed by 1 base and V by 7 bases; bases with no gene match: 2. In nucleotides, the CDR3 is TGTGCCAGTATGGGGACAGGCACAGATACGCAGTATTTT. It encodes CASMGTGTDTQYF.

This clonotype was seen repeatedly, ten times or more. The CDR3 protein is CASRMGVGEQYF. CDR3 sequence (DNA): TGTGCCAGCCGGATGGGGGTCGGCGAGCAGTACTTC. The chain recombines TRBV5-6 with TRBJ2-7; D possibly matches TRBD1 or TRBD2 (5 bases each). The CDR3 is made up of 12 amino acids. Germline V gives CDR1 SGHDT, CDR2 YYEEEE. The V end lost 7 bases, the J end lost 6 bases, and 14 bases lay between the germline ends. Variable domain in full (rest from reference TRBV5-6 and TRBJ2-7): DAGVTQSPTHLIKTRGQQVTLRCSPKSGHDTVSWYQQALGQGPQFIFQYYEEEERQRGNFPDRFSGHQFPNYSSELNVNALLLGDSALYLCASRMGVGEQYFGPGTRLTVT.

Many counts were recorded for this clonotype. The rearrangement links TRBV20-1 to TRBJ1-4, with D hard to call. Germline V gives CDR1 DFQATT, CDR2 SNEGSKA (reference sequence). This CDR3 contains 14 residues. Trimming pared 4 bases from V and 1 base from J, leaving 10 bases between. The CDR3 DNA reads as TGCAGTGCTATCAAGTTCGAAACTAATGAAAAACTGTTTTTT. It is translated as CSAIKFETNEKLFF.

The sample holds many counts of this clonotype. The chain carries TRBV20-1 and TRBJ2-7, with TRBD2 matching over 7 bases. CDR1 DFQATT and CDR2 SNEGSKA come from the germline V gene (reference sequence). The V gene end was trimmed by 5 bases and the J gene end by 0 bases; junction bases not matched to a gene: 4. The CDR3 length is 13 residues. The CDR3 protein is CSAPRTSSYEQYF. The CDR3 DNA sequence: TGCAGTGCTCCACGGACTAGCTCCTACGAGCAGTACTTC.

The CDR3 nucleotides read TGTGCCAGCGGAATCGAAGGGAACGCTGGAAACACCATATATTTT. Amino acid sequence: CASGIEGNAGNTIYF. The rearrangement uses TRBV5-5 and TRBJ1-3; D is unclear. Germline CDR1 is SGHKS and CDR2 is YYEKEE (reference sequence). The CDR3 extends over 15 amino acids. Trimming pared 7 bases from V and 2 bases from J, leaving 16 bases between. The variable domain in full, completed from reference TRBV5-5 and TRBJ1-3, reads DAGVTQSPTHLIKTRGQQVTLRCSPISGHKSVSWYQQVLGQGPQFIFQYYEKEERGRGNFPDRFSARQFPNYSSELNVNALLLGDSALYLCASGIEGNAGNTIYFGEGSWLTVV.

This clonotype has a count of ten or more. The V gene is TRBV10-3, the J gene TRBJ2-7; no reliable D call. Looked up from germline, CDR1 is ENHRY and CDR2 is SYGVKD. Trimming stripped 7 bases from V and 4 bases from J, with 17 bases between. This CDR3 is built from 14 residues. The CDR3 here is CAIIDAPVVYEQYV. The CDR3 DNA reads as TGTGCCATCATAGACGCACCGGTGGTGTACGAGCAGTACGTC.

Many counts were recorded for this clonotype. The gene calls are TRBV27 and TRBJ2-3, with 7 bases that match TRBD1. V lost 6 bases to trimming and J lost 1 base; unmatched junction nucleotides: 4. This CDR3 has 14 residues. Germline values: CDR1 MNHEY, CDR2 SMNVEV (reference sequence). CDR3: CASSRDSRTDTQYF. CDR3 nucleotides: TGTGCCAGCAGCAGGGACAGTCGCACAGATACGCAGTATTTT.

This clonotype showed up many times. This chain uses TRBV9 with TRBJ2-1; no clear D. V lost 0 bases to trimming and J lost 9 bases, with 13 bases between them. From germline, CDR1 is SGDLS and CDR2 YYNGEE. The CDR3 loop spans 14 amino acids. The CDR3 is CASSVEGRSVEQFF. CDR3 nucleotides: TGTGCCAGCAGCGTAGAGGGCAGGAGCGTTGAGCAGTTCTTC.

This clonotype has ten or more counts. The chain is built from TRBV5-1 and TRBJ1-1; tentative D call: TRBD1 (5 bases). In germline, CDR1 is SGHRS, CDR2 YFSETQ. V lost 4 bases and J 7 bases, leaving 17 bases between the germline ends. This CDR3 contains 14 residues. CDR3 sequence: CASSPVGGNGEAFF. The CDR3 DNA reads TGCGCCAGCAGCCCCGTGGGGGGTAACGGTGAAGCTTTCTTT.

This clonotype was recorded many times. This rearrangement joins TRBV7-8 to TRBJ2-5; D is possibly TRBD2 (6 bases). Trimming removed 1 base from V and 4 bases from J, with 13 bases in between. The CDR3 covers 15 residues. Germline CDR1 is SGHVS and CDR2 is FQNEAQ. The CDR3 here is CASSLGWGVGETQYF. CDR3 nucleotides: TGTGCCAGCAGCTTAGGCTGGGGGGTGGGAGAGACCCAGTACTTC.

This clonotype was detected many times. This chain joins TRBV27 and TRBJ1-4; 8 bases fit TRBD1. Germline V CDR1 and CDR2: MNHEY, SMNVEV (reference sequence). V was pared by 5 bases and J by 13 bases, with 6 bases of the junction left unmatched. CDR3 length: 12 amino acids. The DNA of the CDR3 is TGTGCCAGCAGTCCACGGACAGGGACACTGTTTTTT. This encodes CASSPRTGTLFF.

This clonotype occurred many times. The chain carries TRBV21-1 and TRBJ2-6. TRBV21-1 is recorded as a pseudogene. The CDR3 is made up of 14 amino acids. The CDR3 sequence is CASSRWGGANVLTF. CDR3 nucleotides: TGTGCCAGCAGCAGGTGGGGTGGGGCCAACGTCCTGACTTTC.

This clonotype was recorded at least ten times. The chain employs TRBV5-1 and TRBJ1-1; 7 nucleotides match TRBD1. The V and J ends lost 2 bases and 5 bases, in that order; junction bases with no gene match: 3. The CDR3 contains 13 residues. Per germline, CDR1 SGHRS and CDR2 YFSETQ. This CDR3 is CASSFPGGTEAFF. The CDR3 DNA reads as TGCGCCAGCAGCTTCCCAGGGGGGACTGAAGCTTTCTTT.

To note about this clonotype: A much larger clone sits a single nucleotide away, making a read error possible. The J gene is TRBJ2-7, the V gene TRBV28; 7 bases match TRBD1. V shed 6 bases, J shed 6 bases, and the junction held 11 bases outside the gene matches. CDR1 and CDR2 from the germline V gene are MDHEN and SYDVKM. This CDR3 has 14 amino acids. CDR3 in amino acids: CASRKTGSSCEQYF. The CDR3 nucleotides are TGTGCCAGCAGAAAGACAGGGTCGTCGTGCGAGCAGTACTTC.

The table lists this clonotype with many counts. CDR3 DNA sequence: TGTGCCAGCTCACCAGGGACAGGCTACGAGCAGTACGTC. It specifies CASSPGTGYEQYV. The chain has TRBV18 and TRBJ2-7; 8 bases match TRBD1. After removal of 2 bases from V and 3 bases from J, the junction contained 0 bases not matched to a gene. CDR1 is KGHSH and CDR2 is LQKENI in the germline V gene. This CDR3 has 13 amino acids.

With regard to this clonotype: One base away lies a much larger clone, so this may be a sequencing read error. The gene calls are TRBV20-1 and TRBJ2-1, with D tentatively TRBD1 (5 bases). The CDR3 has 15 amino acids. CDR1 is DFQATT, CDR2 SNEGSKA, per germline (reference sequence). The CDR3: CSASPPSGKYNDQFF. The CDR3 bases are TGCAGTGCTAGCCCTCCTTCAGGGAAATACAATGATCAGTTCTTC.

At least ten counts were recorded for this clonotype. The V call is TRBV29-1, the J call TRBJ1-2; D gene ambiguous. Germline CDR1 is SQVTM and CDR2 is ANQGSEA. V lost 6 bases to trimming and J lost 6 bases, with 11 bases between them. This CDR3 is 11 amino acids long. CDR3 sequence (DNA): TGCAGCGTCGAGACACTAAATGGCTACACCTTC. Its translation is CSVETLNGYTF.

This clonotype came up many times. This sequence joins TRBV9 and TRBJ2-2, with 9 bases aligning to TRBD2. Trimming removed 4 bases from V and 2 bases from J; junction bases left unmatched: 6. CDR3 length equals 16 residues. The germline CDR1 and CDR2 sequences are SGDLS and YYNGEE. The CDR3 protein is CASSPLAGTNTGELFF. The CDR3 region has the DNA TGTGCCAGCAGCCCCCTAGCGGGGACTAACACCGGGGAGCTGTTTTTT.

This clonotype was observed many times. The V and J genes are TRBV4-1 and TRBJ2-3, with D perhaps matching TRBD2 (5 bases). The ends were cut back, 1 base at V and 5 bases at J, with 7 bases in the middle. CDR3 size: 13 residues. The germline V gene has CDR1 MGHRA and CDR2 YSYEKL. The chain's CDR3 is CASSQARGDTQYF. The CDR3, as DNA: TGCGCCAGCAGCCAAGCTCGGGGAGATACGCAGTATTTT.

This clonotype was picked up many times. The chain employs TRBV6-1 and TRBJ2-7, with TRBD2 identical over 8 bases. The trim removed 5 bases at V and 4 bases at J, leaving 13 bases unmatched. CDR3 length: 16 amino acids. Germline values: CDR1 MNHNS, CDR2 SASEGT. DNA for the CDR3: TGTGCCAGCAGTCTCTACCGGGTAGCGGGGAGGTACGAGCAGTACGTC. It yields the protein CASSLYRVAGRYEQYV.

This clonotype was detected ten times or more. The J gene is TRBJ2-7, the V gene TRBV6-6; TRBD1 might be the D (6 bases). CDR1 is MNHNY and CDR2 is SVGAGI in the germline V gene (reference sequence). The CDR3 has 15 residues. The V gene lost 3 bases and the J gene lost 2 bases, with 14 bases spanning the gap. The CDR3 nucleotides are TGTGCCAGCAGTTATTCTACGACAGGACCCTACGAGCAGTACGTC. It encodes CASSYSTTGPYEQYV.